These 13 T cell receptor beta chains were sequenced from one sample in a study of blood T cell repertoires in COVID-19. Method: immunoSEQ multiplex PCR; TCRdb's copy keeps in-frame clones and lacks some. This table has more than 200,000 clones, 75% to 90% appearing once. Sequenced: peripheral blood. The receptors were gathered from a man aged 30-40 years with active or convalescent COVID-19.

The J gene is TRBJ2-1, the V gene TRBV11-3, with no clear D. With 2 bases removed from V and 4 bases from J, the gap between germline ends came to 12 bases. The CDR3 runs 15 residues. Germline V gene sequence: CDR1 SGHNT, CDR2 YENEEA. The CDR3 sequence: CASSLSVRGYNEQFF. DNA for the CDR3: TGTGCCAGCAGCTTATCAGTTCGCGGATACAATGAGCAGTTCTTC.

The chain couples TRBV29-1 to TRBJ1-2; 7 positions agree with TRBD1. Trimming removed 6 bases from V and 0 bases from J; junction bases left unmatched: 4. This CDR3 is built from 13 residues. Germline assignment: CDR1 SQVTM and CDR2 ANQGSEA. The CDR3 nucleotides read TGCAGCGTCATTACAGGGGCTAACTATGGCTACACCTTC. Its protein is CSVITGANYGYTF.

The rearrangement links TRBV27 to TRBJ1-1; TRBD1 agrees at 8 bases. V lost 5 bases, J lost 4 bases, and 3 bases stayed unmatched. The CDR3 runs to 13 residues. From germline, CDR1 is MNHEY and CDR2 SMNVEV (reference sequence). The chain's CDR3 is CASSPRGPTEAFF. CDR3 bases: TGTGCCAGCAGTCCCAGGGGGCCCACTGAAGCTTTCTTT.

This clone was detected only once. The gene calls are TRBV27 and TRBJ1-1; 8 bases align to TRBD1. CDR1 is MNHEY and CDR2 is SMNVEV in the germline V gene (reference sequence). The CDR3 loop spans 14 amino acids. After removal of 6 bases from V and 0 bases from J, the junction contained 3 bases not matched to a gene. CDR3 protein: CASSRQGLNTEAFF. The DNA for the CDR3 is TGTGCCAGCAGCCGACAGGGGCTGAACACTGAAGCTTTCTTT.

This clone has only one observation. The chain is built from TRBV9 and TRBJ1-1; the D gene is possibly TRBD1 (5 bases). The CDR3 spans 13 residues. V lost 0 bases and J lost 3, with 6 bases in between. The V gene's germline CDR1 is SGDLS and CDR2 YYNGEE. The chain's CDR3 is CASSVGGDTEAFF. CDR3 nucleotide sequence: TGTGCCAGCAGCGTAGGGGGCGACACTGAAGCTTTCTTT.

This clone was counted a few times. The chain combines TRBV27 with TRBJ1-1; D remains ambiguous. Germline CDR1 and CDR2: MNHEY and SMNVEV (reference sequence). V lost 4 bases and J 1 base, leaving 7 bases between the germline ends. The CDR3 has 13 amino acids. For the CDR3, the DNA is TGTGCCAGCAGTTCAACAACGAACACTGAAGCTTTCTTT. Translation gives CASSSTTNTEAFF.

This rearrangement joins TRBV5-4 to TRBJ1-3, with 8 bases lining up with TRBD1. The CDR3 spans 14 residues. CDR1 is SGHNT and CDR2 is YYREEE in the germline V gene (reference sequence). The J segment lost 4 bases and the V segment lost 4 bases, leaving 4 bases of the junction unmatched. CDR3 residues: CASSSGQGGNTIYF. The CDR3 nucleotides are TGTGCCAGCAGCAGCGGACAGGGAGGAAACACCATATATTTT.

The chain links TRBV7-9 to TRBJ2-1, with 10 bases matching TRBD1. Germline assignment: CDR1 SEHNR and CDR2 FQNEAQ (reference sequence). The CDR3 consists of 15 residues. Unmatched junction bases numbered 7, after V lost 3 bases and J lost 8 bases. CDR3: CASSFRDRGMDEQFF. In DNA, the CDR3 is TGTGCCAGCAGCTTCCGGGACAGGGGAATGGATGAGCAGTTCTTC. Looking up the rest from reference TRBV7-9 and TRBJ2-1 gives the full variable domain: DTGVSQNPRHKITKRGQNVTFRCDPISEHNRLYWYRQTLGQGPEFLTYFQNEAQLEKSRLLSDRFSAERPKGSFSTLEIQRTEQGDSAMYLCASSFRDRGMDEQFFGPGTRLTVL.

J is TRBJ2-7 and V is TRBV7-2, with a weak D call TRBD1 (6 bases). The CDR3 is made up of 15 amino acids. Between the trimmed V and J ends, which lost 4 bases and 1 base, there was a span of 14 bases. CDR1 SGHTA and CDR2 FQGNSA come from the germline V gene. The CDR3 region has the DNA TGTGCCAGCAGCTCGAGGGACATTCTTTCCTACGAGCAGTACTTC. Protein sequence: CASSSRDILSYEQYF.

The J gene is TRBJ2-3, the V gene TRBV5-6; 10 bases match TRBD1. The CDR3 runs 17 residues. V lost 2 bases, J lost 10 bases, and 16 bases stayed unmatched. Germline CDR1 and CDR2: SGHDT and YYEEEE. CDR3 sequence: CASSFSGTGVIGFAQYF. Written as DNA, the CDR3 is TGTGCCAGCAGCTTTAGTGGGACAGGGGTGATCGGGTTCGCGCAGTATTTT.

J is TRBJ2-1 and V is TRBV6-5, with 8 nucleotides matching TRBD2. CDR3 length equals 12 residues. Germline V gene data show CDR1 as MNHEY and CDR2 as SVGAGI. J was trimmed by 10 bases and V by 6 bases; bases with no gene match: 5. Written as DNA, the CDR3 is TGTGCCAGCAGATTCGTAGCGGGGGAGCAGTTCTTC. Protein: CASRFVAGEQFF.

This chain connects TRBV6-4 to TRBJ2-2, with no clear D. Trimming removed 0 bases at V and 7 bases at J, with 12 bases between. CDR1 is MRHNA and CDR2 is SNTAGT in the germline V gene. This CDR3 comprises 15 residues. CDR3 amino acids: CASSDSLDRDGELFF. Written as DNA, the CDR3 is TGTGCCAGCAGTGACTCGTTAGATCGAGACGGGGAGCTGTTTTTT.

The rearrangement uses TRBV20-1 and TRBJ2-5; D uncertain. Trimming removed 3 bases from V and 7 bases from J, with 12 bases in between. This CDR3 is built from 12 residues. CDR1 and CDR2 from the germline V gene are DFQATT and SNEGSKA (reference sequence). This chain's CDR3 is CSASLVEATQYF. The CDR3 DNA sequence: TGCAGTGCTAGTCTAGTAGAGGCGACCCAGTACTTC.